These T cell receptor beta chains were read from a single sample in a study of blood T cell repertoires in COVID-19. Measured with immunoSEQ multiplex PCR; TCRdb has only the in-frame clones, and not every one. The data show about 74,000 clones, 70% to 80% seen once. Sequenced: peripheral blood. The origin of the receptors is a man between 65 and 85 years old with acute or convalescent COVID-19. Each CDR3 is given with its conserved first and last residue. A D gene is named only where the DNA matches it firmly. Only some rows state a clone size, as once, few, many or a class for expanded clones.

v_call	d_call	cdr3_length	clone_size	j_call	cdr3_aa	cdr3_nt
TRBV6-4	TRBD1	14	.	TRBJ1-2	CASREDRSNYGYTF	TGTGCCAGCAGGGAGGACAGGAGTAACTATGGCTACACCTTC
TRBV29-1	TRBD1	13	.	TRBJ1-1	CSVASGQGTEAFF	TGCAGCGTTGCCTCAGGACAGGGCACTGAAGCTTTCTTT
TRBV2	.	16	few	TRBJ1-5	CASSERGRESNQPQHF	TGTGCCAGCAGTGAACGGGGGAGGGAGAGCAATCAGCCCCAGCATTTT
TRBV10-3	.	15	few	TRBJ2-3	CAIRGSVADTDTQYF	TGTGCCATCAGAGGGAGCGTAGCGGACACAGATACGCAGTATTTT
TRBV7-9	TRBD1	13	few	TRBJ1-2	CASSFTGDRGYTF	TGTGCCAGCAGCTTTACAGGGGATCGTGGCTACACCTTC
TRBV5-1	TRBD2	14	many	TRBJ2-2	CASIPSGRPGELFF	TGCGCCAGCATCCCTAGCGGGAGACCCGGGGAGCTGTTTTTT
TRBV9	TRBD2	15	.	TRBJ2-5	CASSVAPSGQETQYF	TGTGCCAGCAGCGTAGCTCCTAGCGGGCAAGAGACCCAGTACTTC
TRBV19	TRBD2	16	.	TRBJ2-7	CASSPRGGSGAYEQYF	TGTGCCAGTAGTCCCCGAGGGGGTAGCGGGGCCTACGAGCAGTACTTC
TRBV18	.	18	.	TRBJ2-4	CASARRDVGVLAKNIQYF	TGTGCCAGCGCCCGCAGAGATGTCGGGGTGCTAGCCAAAAACATTCAGTACTTC
TRBV5-1	.	15	.	TRBJ2-2	CASSLARGNTGELFF	TGCGCCAGCAGCTTGGCCCGGGGGAACACCGGGGAGCTGTTTTTT
TRBV5-4	TRBD2	15	.	TRBJ2-7	CASSLGLAGAYEQYF	TGTGCCAGCAGCTTGGGGCTAGCGGGGGCCTACGAGCAGTACTTC
TRBV19	.	15	few	TRBJ2-2	CASSMDGSAAGELFF	TGTGCCAGTAGTATGGACGGATCAGCGGCCGGGGAGCTGTTTTTT
TRBV28	TRBD1	16	few	TRBJ2-5	CASSRRQGLGQETQYF	TGTGCCAGCAGCCGGAGACAGGGTTTGGGGCAAGAGACCCAGTACTTC
TRBV28	.	15	.	TRBJ2-5	CASWATPFSQETQYF	TGTGCCAGTTGGGCCACACCATTCTCCCAAGAGACCCAGTACTTC
TRBV5-1	.	14	.	TRBJ1-4	CASRKGWGDEKLFF	TGCGCCAGCAGGAAAGGGTGGGGGGACGAAAAACTGTTTTTT
TRBV18	TRBD2	16	.	TRBJ2-7	CASSPTDTRGSAKQYF	TGTGCCAGCTCACCAACCGACACGCGGGGGTCCGCGAAGCAGTACTTC
TRBV7-2	.	17	.	TRBJ1-5	CASSLEYSGTGNQPQHF	TGTGCCAGCAGCTTAGAATATAGCGGGACTGGAAATCAGCCCCAGCATTTT
TRBV10-2	.	13	.	TRBJ1-1	CASGFGGGPEAFF	TGCGCCAGCGGGTTTGGAGGAGGCCCTGAAGCTTTCTTT
TRBV5-4	.	16	.	TRBJ1-1	CASTPTGRGGDTEAFF	TGTGCCAGCACCCCGACCGGGAGGGGGGGGGACACTGAAGCTTTCTTT
TRBV4-2	.	13	.	TRBJ2-3	CASREGSTDTQYF	TGTGCCAGCAGGGAGGGCAGCACAGATACGCAGTATTTT
TRBV4-2	TRBD1	15	.	TRBJ1-5	CASSQEQGALEPQHF	TGTGCCAGCAGCCAAGAACAGGGGGCTTTGGAGCCCCAGCATTTT
TRBV19	TRBD2	14	.	TRBJ2-1	CASSLWTSNNEQFF	TGTGCCAGTAGTCTTTGGACTAGTAACAATGAGCAGTTCTTC
TRBV3-1/TRBV3-2	.	14	.	TRBJ2-1	CASSPRHFNNEQFF	TGTGCCAGCAGCCCACGCCACTTCAACAATGAGCAGTTCTTC
TRBV11-3	.	13	few	TRBJ1-1	CASSQGGGTEAFF	TGTGCCAGCAGCCAGGGAGGTGGCACTGAAGCTTTCTTT
TRBV28	.	13	.	TRBJ2-2	CASSFPGTGELFF	TGTGCCAGCAGCTTCCCAGGCACCGGGGAGCTGTTTTTT
TRBV19	.	18	.	TRBJ1-5	CASSTRTWEGSRNQPQHF	TGTGCCAGTAGTACCCGTACATGGGAAGGGAGTAGAAATCAGCCCCAGCATTTT
TRBV7-2	.	15	few	TRBJ1-3	CASSSPTESGNTIYF	TGTGCCAGCAGCTCGCCGACGGAGTCTGGAAACACCATATATTTT
TRBV11-2	TRBD1	17	.	TRBJ2-3	CASSLGIRGYSTDTQYF	TGTGCCAGCAGCTTAGGGATCAGGGGGTATAGCACAGATACGCAGTATTTT
TRBV5-4	.	14	.	TRBJ1-6	CASSLAGIRSPLHF	TGTGCCAGCAGCTTGGCGGGGATTCGGTCACCCCTCCACTTT
TRBV19	.	11	.	TRBJ1-1	CALKGDTEAFF	TGTGCCTTAAAAGGAGACACTGAAGCTTTCTTT
TRBV21-1	.	15	.	TRBJ1-1	CASSTRTGGSTEAFF	TGTGCCAGCAGCACGCGGACAGGAGGAAGCACTGAAGCTTTCTTT
TRBV24-1	.	15	few	TRBJ2-7	CATSDWSGGRYEQYF	TGTGCCACCAGTGATTGGTCAGGGGGGAGGTACGAGCAGTACTTC
TRBV14	TRBD1	13	few	TRBJ2-4	CASSTGQQNIQYF	TGTGCCAGCAGCACGGGACAGCAAAACATTCAGTACTTC
TRBV2	.	12	.	TRBJ2-4	CASITGKNIQYF	TGTGCCAGCATCACAGGGAAAAACATTCAGTACTTC
TRBV20-1	TRBD1	13	.	TRBJ1-2	CSATEGAGYGYTF	TGCAGTGCTACTGAGGGGGCAGGGTATGGCTACACCTTC
TRBV7-2	.	12	.	TRBJ2-7	CASSYSGYEQYF	TGTGCCAGCAGCTACTCGGGGTACGAGCAGTACTTC
TRBV2	.	14	.	TRBJ2-3	CAQARGLSTDTQYF	TGTGCCCAGGCCCGCGGACTTAGCACAGATACGCAGTATTTT
TRBV27	TRBD1	16	.	TRBJ2-6	CAIGDRVGSGANVLTF	TGTGCCATCGGGGACAGGGTGGGCTCTGGGGCCAACGTCCTGACTTTC
TRBV6-4	TRBD2	15	.	TRBJ2-1	CASSERTSGSHEQFF	TGTGCCAGCAGTGAACGGACTAGCGGGAGCCATGAGCAGTTCTTC
TRBV24-1	TRBD2	16	once	TRBJ2-3	CATSDLAGAVPDTQYF	TGTGCCACCAGTGATTTGGCGGGAGCCGTACCAGATACGCAGTATTTT
TRBV3-1/TRBV3-2	TRBD2	13	few	TRBJ2-7	CASSLGRGYEQYF	TGTGCCAGCAGCCTAGGGAGGGGTTACGAGCAGTACTTC
TRBV5-6	.	16	once	TRBJ2-7	CASGSYLEGSWYEQYF	TGTGCCAGCGGCTCCTATTTGGAGGGAAGTTGGTACGAGCAGTACTTC
TRBV27	TRBD1	14	.	TRBJ1-2	CASSRTGTNYGYTF	TGTGCCAGCAGTCGGACAGGGACCAACTATGGCTACACCTTC
TRBV10-1	TRBD1	15	.	TRBJ2-7	CASEPSGTGGREQYF	TGCGCCAGCGAGCCCTCCGGGACAGGGGGGAGAGAGCAGTACTTC
TRBV2	TRBD1	14	.	TRBJ1-1	CASPIPGQHTEAFF	TGTGCCAGCCCCATACCGGGACAGCACACTGAAGCTTTCTTT
TRBV5-6	.	13	.	TRBJ2-5	CASTWQGQETQYF	TGTGCCAGCACTTGGCAGGGGCAAGAGACCCAGTACTTC
TRBV15	TRBD2	17	.	TRBJ2-7	CATSRDSGGRRRYEQYF	TGTGCCACCAGCAGAGATTCCGGCGGGAGGAGGAGGTACGAGCAGTACTTC